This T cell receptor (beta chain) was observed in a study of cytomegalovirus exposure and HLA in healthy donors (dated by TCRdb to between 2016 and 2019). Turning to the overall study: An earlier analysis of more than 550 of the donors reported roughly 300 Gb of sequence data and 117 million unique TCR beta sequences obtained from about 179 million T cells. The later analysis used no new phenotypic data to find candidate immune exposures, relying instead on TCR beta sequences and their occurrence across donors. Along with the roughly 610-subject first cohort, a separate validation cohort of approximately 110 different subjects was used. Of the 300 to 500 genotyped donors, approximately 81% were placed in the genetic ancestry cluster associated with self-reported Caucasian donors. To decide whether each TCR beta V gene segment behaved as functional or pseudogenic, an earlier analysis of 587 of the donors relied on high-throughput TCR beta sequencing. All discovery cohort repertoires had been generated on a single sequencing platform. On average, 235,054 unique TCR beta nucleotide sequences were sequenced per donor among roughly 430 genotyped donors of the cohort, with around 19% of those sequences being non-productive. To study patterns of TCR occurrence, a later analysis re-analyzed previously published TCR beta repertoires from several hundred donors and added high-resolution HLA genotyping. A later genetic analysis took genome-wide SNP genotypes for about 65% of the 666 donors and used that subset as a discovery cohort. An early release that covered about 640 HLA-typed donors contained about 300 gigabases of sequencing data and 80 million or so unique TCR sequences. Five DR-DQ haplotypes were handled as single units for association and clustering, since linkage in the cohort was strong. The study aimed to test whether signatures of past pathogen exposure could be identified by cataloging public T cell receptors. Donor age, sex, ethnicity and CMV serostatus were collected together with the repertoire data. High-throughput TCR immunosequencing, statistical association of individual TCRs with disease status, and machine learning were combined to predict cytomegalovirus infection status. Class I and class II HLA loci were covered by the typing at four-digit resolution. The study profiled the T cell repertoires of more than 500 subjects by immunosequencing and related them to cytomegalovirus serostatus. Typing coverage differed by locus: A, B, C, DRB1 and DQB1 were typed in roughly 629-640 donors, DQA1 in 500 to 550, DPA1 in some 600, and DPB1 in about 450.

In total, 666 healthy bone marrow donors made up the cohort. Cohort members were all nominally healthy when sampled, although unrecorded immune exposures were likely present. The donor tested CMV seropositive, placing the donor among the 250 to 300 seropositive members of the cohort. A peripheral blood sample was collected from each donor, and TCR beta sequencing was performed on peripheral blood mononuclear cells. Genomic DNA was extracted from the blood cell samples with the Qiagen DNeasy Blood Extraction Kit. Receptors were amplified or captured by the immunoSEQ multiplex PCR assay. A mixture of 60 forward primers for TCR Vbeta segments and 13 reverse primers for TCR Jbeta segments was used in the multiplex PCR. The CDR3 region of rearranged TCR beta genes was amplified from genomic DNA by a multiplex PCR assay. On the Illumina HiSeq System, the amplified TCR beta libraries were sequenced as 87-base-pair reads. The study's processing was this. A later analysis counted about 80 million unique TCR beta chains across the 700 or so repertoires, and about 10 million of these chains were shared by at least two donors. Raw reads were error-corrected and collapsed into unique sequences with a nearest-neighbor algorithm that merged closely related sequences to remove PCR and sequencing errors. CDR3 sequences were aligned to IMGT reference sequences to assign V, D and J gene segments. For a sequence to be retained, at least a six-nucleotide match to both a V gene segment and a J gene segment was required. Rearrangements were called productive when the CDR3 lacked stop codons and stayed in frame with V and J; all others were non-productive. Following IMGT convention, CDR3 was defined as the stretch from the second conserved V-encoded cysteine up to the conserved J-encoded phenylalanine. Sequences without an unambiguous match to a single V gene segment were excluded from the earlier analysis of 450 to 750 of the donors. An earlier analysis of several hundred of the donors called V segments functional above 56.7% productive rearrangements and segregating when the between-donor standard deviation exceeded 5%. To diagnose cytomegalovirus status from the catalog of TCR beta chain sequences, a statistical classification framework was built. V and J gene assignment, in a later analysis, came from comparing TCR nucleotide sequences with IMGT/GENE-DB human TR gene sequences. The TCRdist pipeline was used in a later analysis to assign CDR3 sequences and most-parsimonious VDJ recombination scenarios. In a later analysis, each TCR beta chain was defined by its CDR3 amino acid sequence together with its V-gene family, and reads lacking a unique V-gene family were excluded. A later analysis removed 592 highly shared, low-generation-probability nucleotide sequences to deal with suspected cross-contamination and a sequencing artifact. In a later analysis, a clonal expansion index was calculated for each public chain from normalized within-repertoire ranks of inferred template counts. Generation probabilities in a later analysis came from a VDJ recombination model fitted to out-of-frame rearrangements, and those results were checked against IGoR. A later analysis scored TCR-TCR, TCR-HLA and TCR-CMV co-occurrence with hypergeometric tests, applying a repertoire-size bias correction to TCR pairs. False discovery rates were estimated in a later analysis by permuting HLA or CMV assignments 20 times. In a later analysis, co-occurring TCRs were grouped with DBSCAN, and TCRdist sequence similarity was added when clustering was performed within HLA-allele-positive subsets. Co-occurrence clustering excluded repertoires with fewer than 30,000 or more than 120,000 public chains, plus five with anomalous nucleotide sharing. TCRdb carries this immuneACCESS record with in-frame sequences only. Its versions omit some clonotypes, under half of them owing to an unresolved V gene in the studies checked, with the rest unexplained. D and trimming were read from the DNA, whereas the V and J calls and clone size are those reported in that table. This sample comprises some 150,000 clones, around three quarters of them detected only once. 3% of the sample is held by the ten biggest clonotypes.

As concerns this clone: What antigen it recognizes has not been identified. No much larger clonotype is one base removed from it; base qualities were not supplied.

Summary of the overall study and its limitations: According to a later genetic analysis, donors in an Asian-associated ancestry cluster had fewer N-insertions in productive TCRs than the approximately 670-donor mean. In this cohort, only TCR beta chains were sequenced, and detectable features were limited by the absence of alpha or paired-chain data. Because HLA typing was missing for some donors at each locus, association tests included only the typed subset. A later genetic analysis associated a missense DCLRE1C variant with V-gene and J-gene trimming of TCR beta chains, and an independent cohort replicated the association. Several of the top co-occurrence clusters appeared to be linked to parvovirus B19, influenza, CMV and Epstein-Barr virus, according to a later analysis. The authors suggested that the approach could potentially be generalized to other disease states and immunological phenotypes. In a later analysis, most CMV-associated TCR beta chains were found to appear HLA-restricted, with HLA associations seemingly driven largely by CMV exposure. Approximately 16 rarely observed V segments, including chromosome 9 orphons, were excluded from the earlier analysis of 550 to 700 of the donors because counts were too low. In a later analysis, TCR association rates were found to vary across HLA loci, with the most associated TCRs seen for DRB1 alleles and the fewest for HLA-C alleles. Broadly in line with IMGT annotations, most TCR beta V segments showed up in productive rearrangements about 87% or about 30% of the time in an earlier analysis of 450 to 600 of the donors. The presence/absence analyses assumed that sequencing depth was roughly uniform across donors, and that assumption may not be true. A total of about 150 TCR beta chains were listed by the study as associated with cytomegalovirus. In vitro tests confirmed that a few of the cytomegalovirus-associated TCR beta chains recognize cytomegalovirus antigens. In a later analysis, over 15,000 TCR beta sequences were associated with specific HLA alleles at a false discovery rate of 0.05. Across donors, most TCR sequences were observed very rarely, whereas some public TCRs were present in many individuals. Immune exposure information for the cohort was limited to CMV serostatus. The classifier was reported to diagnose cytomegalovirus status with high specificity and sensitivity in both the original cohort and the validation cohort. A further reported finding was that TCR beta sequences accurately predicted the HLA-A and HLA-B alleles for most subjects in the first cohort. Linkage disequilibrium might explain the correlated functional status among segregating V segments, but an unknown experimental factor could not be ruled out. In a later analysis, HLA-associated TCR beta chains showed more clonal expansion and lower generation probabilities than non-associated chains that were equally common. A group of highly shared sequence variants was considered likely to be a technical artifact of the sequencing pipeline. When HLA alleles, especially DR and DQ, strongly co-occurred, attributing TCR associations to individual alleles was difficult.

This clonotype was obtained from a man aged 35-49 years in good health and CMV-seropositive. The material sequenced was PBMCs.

The CDR3 here reads CASSATSAPNNEQFF. The DNA sequence is given as TGCGCCAGCAGCGCTACTAGCGCTCCAAACAATGAGCAGTTCTTC. The chain uses TRBV5-1 and TRBJ2-1; 7 bases in between match TRBD2. CDR1 SGHRS and CDR2 YFSETQ were looked up in the germline V gene. The cysteine opens and the phenylalanine closes a CDR3 of 15 amino acids. Only the CDR3 region is kept as DNA, spanning 45 bases read in frame from base 1. Germline trimming: 4 bases from V, 5 bases from J; junction bases outside gene matches: 9.